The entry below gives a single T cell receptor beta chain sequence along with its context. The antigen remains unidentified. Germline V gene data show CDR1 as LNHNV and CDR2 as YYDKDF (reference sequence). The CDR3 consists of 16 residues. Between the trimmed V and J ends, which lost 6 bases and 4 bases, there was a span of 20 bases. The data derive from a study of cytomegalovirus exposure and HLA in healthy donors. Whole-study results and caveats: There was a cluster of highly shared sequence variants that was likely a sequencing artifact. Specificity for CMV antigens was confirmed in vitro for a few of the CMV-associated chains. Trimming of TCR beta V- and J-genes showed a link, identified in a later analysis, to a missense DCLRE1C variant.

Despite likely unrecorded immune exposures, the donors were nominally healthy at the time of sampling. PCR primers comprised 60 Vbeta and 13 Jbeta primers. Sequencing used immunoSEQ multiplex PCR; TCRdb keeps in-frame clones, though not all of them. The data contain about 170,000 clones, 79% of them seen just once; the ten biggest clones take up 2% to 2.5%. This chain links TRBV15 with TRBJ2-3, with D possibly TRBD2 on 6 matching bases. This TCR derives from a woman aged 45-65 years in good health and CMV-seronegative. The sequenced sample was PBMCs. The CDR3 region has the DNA TGTGCCACCAGGCCCTCGGGGGTCAGGGAGGCAGATACGCAGTATTTT. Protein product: CATRPSGVREADTQYF.